The 9 T cell receptor beta chains presented below share a single source sample, sequenced in a study of blood T cell repertoires in COVID-19. Only in-frame clones appear in the TCRdb table, and some are missing; sequencing was by immunoSEQ multiplex PCR. The data contain a few hundred thousand clones, approximately 90% of them seen just once; the ten biggest clones take up 1.2%. Sequencing was carried out using PBMCs or T cells enriched from blood (not recorded which). The receptors shown here come from a woman younger than 30 who had recovered from COVID-19.

The gene calls are TRBV28 and TRBJ2-4; 8 bases are a match to TRBD1. Germline assignment: CDR1 MDHEN and CDR2 SYDVKM. The CDR3 has 16 residues. The ends lost 6 bases at V and 0 bases at J; junction bases unmatched: 7. The CDR3 DNA reads as TGTGCCAGCAGGGGACAGGCCGCCCTAGCCAAAAACATTCAGTACTTC. Residues: CASRGQAALAKNIQYF.

The genes are TRBV6-5 and TRBJ2-7, with D possibly being TRBD2 (6 bases). The germline V gene encodes CDR1 MNHEY and CDR2 SVGAGI. There are 12 residues in the CDR3. The V and J ends lost 6 bases and 6 bases respectively, with 12 bases between them. The CDR3 reads CASSQVGGEQYF. The CDR3 DNA reads TGTGCCAGCAGCCAAGTCGGGGGCGAGCAGTACTTC.

The chain carries TRBV30 and TRBJ1-2; D remains ambiguous. Trimming took 5 bases from V and 8 from J, leaving 15 bases between them. Germline lookup yields CDR1 GTSNPN and CDR2 SVGIG (reference sequence). The CDR3 is 12 amino acids. CDR3 in DNA: TGTGCCTGGGGGTACCCCGCGGGGGGCTACACCTTC. Its translation: CAWGYPAGGYTF.

The V and J genes are TRBV1 and TRBJ1-2. TRBV1 is designated a pseudogene. There are 18 residues in the CDR3. The CDR3 here is CTSSQGGRNFTLVYGYTF. DNA for the CDR3: TGCACCAGCAGCCAAGGAGGTCGGAACTTCACACTCGTCTATGGCTACACCTTC.

The V call is TRBV4-3, the J call TRBJ1-3; 9 nucleotides agree with TRBD1. Germline CDR1 and CDR2: LGHNA and YSLEER. This CDR3 contains 17 residues. V lost 1 base, J lost 7 bases, and 11 bases stayed unmatched. The CDR3 reads CASSQVNPGQGGNTIYF. The CDR3 DNA is TGCGCCAGCAGCCAAGTTAACCCGGGACAGGGAGGGAACACCATATATTTT.

V and J are TRBV5-6 and TRBJ1-2, with 7 nucleotides matching TRBD1. V gave up 3 bases and J gave up 6 bases; unmatched junction bases: 11. CDR1 and CDR2 from the germline V gene are SGHDT and YYEEEE. There are 15 residues in the CDR3. This CDR3 is CASSYNNGQDHGYTF. The CDR3 DNA reads TGTGCCAGCAGCTATAACAATGGACAGGATCATGGCTACACCTTC.

The J gene is TRBJ1-1, the V gene TRBV6-5; D might be TRBD1 (5 bases). Germline V gene data show CDR1 as MNHEY and CDR2 as SVGAGI. The CDR3 extends over 12 amino acids. Trimming pared 5 bases from V and 7 bases from J, leaving 11 bases between. CDR3 DNA: TGTGCCAGCAGTCCTGACAGTCATGAAGCTTTCTTT. Protein product: CASSPDSHEAFF.

The rearrangement links TRBV19 to TRBJ2-3; TRBD2 agrees at 11 bases. V lost 5 bases and J lost 0; bases outside the gene matches: 4. This CDR3 contains 16 residues. Looked up from germline, CDR1 is LNHDA and CDR2 is SQIVND (reference sequence). CDR3 DNA: TGTGCCAGTAGTCGCACTAGCGGGGGTAGCACAGATACGCAGTATTTT. This gives the protein CASSRTSGGSTDTQYF.

The chain is built from TRBV30 and TRBJ1-5; D not certain. The length of the CDR3 is 15 residues. Per germline, CDR1 GTSNPN and CDR2 SVGIG (reference sequence). V lost 0 bases and J lost 3, with 12 bases in between. The CDR3 coding sequence is TGTGCCTGGAGTGTTCTGGCAGGCCCCAATCAGCCCCAGCATTTT. Its protein product is CAWSVLAGPNQPQHF.